Listed below are T cell receptor beta chains from one sample, sequenced in a study of blood T cell repertoires in COVID-19. The assay was immunoSEQ multiplex PCR, and TCRdb's table has in-frame clones only and misses some. In the table there are about 280,000 clones, about 90% of which are singletons. Sample: PBMCs or T cells enriched from blood (not recorded which). The receptors shown here come from a woman between 18 and 30 years old with acute COVID-19. CDR3s include the opening cysteine and the closing phenylalanine or tryptophan. D genes are given only for firm matches. Not all rows give a size; the values are once, few, many and, for expanded clones, a class.

TRBJ2-2,TRBV12-5,.,.,CASGSFAGELFF,TGTGCTAGTGGTTCCTTCGCCGGGGAGCTGTTTTTT
TRBJ1-6,TRBV10-1,.,.,CASSRDNARNSPLHF,TGCGCCAGCAGTCGGGACAACGCGAGGAATTCACCCCTCCACTTT
TRBJ1-4,TRBV18,.,TRBD1,CASSPGTGNEKLFF,TGTGCCAGCTCACCGGGGACAGGGAATGAAAAACTGTTTTTT
TRBJ2-1,TRBV2,.,.,CASSDQPGDNEQFF,TGTGCCAGCAGTGACCAACCGGGAGACAATGAGCAGTTCTTC
TRBJ1-3,TRBV3-1/TRBV3-2,.,.,CASTTGPSSGNTIYF,TGTGCCAGCACAACAGGGCCCAGCTCTGGAAACACCATATATTTT
TRBJ2-1,TRBV6-5,once,.,CASSLRTAYNEQFF,TGTGCCAGCAGCCTCAGGACAGCCTACAATGAGCAGTTCTTC
TRBJ2-3,TRBV28,.,.,CASTTVDHSTDTQYF,TGTGCCAGCACCACAGTCGATCACAGCACAGATACGCAGTATTTT
TRBJ2-7,TRBV7-7,.,.,CASSLGTGGSYEQYF,TGTGCTAGCAGCTTAGGAACCGGCGGCTCCTACGAGCAGTACTTC
TRBJ2-7,TRBV28,once,TRBD1,CASSSPGTGANGQYF,TGTGCCAGCAGTTCCCCCGGGACAGGGGCCAACGGTCAGTACTTC
TRBJ1-1,TRBV19,.,.,CASSLDSGATYEAFF,TGTGCCAGTAGTTTAGACTCAGGGGCCACCTATGAAGCTTTCTTT
TRBJ2-4,TRBV6-2/TRBV6-3,.,TRBD2,CASSYPGLVQTNIQYF,TGTGCCAGCAGTTACCCTGGACTAGTCCAAACAAACATTCAGTACTTC
TRBJ2-1,TRBV27,.,.,CASSPQLFEPSYNEQFF,TGTGCCAGCAGTCCACAACTATTTGAGCCCTCCTACAATGAGCAGTTCTTC
TRBJ2-2,TRBV9,few,TRBD2,CASSFGLAGANTGELFF,TGTGCCAGCAGCTTTGGACTAGCGGGAGCGAACACCGGGGAGCTGTTTTTT
TRBJ1-3,TRBV18,.,TRBD1,CASSPLQGAYSSGNTIYF,TGTGCCAGCTCACCACTTCAGGGGGCTTACTCCTCTGGAAACACCATATATTTT
TRBJ1-1,TRBV11-2,once,.,CASSSLDRTNTEAFF,TGTGCCAGCAGCTCCCTCGACAGGACTAACACTGAAGCTTTCTTT
TRBJ2-5,TRBV3-1/TRBV3-2,.,TRBD2,CASSQELLAGVNQETQYF,TGTGCCAGCAGCCAAGAGCTGCTAGCGGGAGTGAACCAAGAGACCCAGTACTTC
TRBJ2-1,TRBV5-4,.,TRBD2,CASSPGGIGEQFF,TGTGCCAGCAGCCCCGGGGGGATCGGGGAGCAGTTCTTC
TRBJ1-1,TRBV7-9,.,.,CASSETGTPNTEAFF,TGTGCCAGCAGCGAAACCGGGACACCGAACACTGAAGCTTTCTTT